This T cell receptor beta chain was found in a study of human T cells and chemical hapten exposure. Study-wide findings and caveats: Counts of TCRs above 1 in 1000 frequency stayed unchanged with DPC sensitization. Because all patients had alopecia, their immune responses might differ from healthy ones.

TCRdb reprocessed the RACE reads via MiXCR and lists one record per CDR3 protein. The table lists 50,000 to 65,000 distinct CDR3 sequences, roughly 6.7% of them singletons. Time point indicated: pre-sensitization, week 0. The sample's treatment: therapeutic diphenylcyclopropenone sensitization with weekly scalp DPC. The CDR3 is 14 amino acids. The ends were cut back, 1 base at V and 6 bases at J, with 7 bases in the middle. A remark on this clonotype: No antigen is known for it.

This sample comprised whole blood, obtained in connection with sensitization to the hapten diphenylcyclopropenone (DPC). The source of this sequence is a woman aged 25 to 39 with alopecia areata. Some clones in this sample may be carry-over from other donors' samples. This chain links TRBV12-3 or TRBV12-4 with TRBJ1-6; D is unresolved. The CDR3, as DNA: TGTGCCAGCAGTTTAGGCCAGAGTAATTCACCCCTCCACTTT. Translated: CASSLGQSNSPLHF.